This T cell receptor beta chain was captured by sequencing in a study of CD8 T cells in ankylosing spondylitis. From the 5' RACE reads, TCRdb called clonotypes with MiXCR, one entry per CDR3 protein. The table has around 490,000 distinct CDR3 sequences, roughly 5.3% seen once. In this sample, this clonotype turned up many times. Antigen: not known. Regarding the study as a whole: Matched ankylosing spondylitis synovial fluid reportedly showed significant enrichment of disease-linked clones. Some of these motif variants have turned up before, in reports on reactive arthritis synovial fluid and blood. Blood of patients with ankylosing spondylitis appeared to be characterized by a TCR beta motif of about eight highly homologous variants.

The CDR3 has 14 amino acids. Deletions cut 5 bases from V and 4 bases from J, with 14 bases between. CDR1 and CDR2 from the germline V gene are SGHVS and FQNEAQ. J is TRBJ1-1 and V is TRBV7-8; a weak D match, TRBD1 (6 bases). This TCR came from a male donor with ankylosing spondylitis. The sequencing input was blood, either unsorted or a sorted T cell fraction (not recorded which). The CDR3 coding sequence is TGTGCCAGCAGCCCTCGGGACACCCGCACTGAAGCTTTCTTT. Translated: CASSPRDTRTEAFF.